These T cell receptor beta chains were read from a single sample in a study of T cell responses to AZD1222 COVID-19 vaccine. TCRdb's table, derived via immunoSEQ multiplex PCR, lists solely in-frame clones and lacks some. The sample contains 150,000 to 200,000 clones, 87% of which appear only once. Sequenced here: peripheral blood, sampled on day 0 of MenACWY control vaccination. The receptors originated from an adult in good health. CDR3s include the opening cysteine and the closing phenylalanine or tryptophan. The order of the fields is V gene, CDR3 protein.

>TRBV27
CASSFGRGTNEKLFF
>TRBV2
CASSAMGVGQPQHF
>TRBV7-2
CASSPRTGQETQYF
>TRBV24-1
CATSDTGETQYF
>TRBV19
CASSIGGIAYEQYF
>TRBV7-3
CASSLEGAYNEQFF
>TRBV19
CASSIGANNQPQHF
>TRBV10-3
CAISESGETQYF
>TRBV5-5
CASSPGGASDEQFF
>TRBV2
CASAPWGGYTF
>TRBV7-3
CASSFTGLGAEAFF
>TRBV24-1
CATSDTTGSGYEQYF
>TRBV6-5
CASRGQEEWDTIYF
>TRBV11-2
CASSLGPRGYLFF
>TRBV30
CAWKPDPSPYEQYF
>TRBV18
CASSPQGAIYNEQFF
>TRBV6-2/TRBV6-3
CASSYGTGDTDTQYF
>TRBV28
CASSLHTGNPYGYTF
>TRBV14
CASSPGRSGGYTF
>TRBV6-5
CASSPTSGGYNEQFF
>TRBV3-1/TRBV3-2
CASSPPEGQGARNTIYF
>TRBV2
CASSRELDEKLFF